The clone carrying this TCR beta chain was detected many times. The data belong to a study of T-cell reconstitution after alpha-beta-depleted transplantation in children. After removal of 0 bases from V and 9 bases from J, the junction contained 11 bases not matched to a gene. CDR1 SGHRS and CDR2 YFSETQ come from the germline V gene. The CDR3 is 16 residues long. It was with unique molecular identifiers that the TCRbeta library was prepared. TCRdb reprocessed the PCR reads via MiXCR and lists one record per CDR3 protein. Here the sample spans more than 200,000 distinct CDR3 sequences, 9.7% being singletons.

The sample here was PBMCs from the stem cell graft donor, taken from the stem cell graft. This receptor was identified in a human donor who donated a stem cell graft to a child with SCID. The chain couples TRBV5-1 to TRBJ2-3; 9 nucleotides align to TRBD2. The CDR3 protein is CASSLDGGGAGRTQYF. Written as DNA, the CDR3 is TGCGCCAGCAGCTTGGATGGCGGGGGGGCCGGTAGAACGCAGTATTTT.